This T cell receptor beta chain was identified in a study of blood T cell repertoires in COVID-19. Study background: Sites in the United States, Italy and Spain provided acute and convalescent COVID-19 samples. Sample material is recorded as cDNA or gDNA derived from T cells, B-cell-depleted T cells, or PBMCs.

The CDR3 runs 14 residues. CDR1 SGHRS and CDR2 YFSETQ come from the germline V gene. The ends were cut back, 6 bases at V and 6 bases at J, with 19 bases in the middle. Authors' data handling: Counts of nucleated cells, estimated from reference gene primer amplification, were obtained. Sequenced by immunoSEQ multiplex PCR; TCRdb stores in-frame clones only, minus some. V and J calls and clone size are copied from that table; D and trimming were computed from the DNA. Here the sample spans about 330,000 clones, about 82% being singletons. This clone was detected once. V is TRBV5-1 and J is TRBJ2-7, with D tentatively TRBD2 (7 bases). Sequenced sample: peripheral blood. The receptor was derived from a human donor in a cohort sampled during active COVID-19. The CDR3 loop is CASTLRGGAGEQYF. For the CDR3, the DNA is TGCGCCAGCACCCTTAGGGGGGGGGCTGGCGAGCAGTACTTC.